This TCR beta chain was profiled in a study of T-cell memory formation after mild COVID-19. One entry per CDR3 protein results from TCRdb running MiXCR on the 5' RACE reads. The sample includes about 260,000 distinct CDR3 sequences, roughly 17% seen only once; the top ten take around 20%. The table lists this clonotype with a few counts. V gave up 9 bases and J gave up 2 bases, with 12 bases separating them. Germline loops: CDR1 KGHDR, CDR2 SFDVKD. CDR3 size: 14 residues. The sequenced sample consisted of PBMCs or a T cell subset sorted from them (not recorded which). The receptor's source is a man in his late teens or twenties who had mild COVID-19 (a few samples of this study predate the infection). Cell type and time point are not known. The chain carries TRBV24-1 and TRBJ2-2; D is unclear. The CDR3 sequence: CATSRNLNTGELFF. The CDR3 region has the DNA TGTGCCACCTCCAGAAACCTAAACACCGGGGAGCTGTTTTTT.